Shown below are 13 T cell receptor beta chains from a single sample sequenced in a study of cytomegalovirus exposure and HLA in healthy donors. 13 Jbeta primers and 60 Vbeta primers were used for the PCR. Repertoires were generated with immunoSEQ multiplex PCR, while TCRdb's copy carries only in-frame clones and drops some. The sample carries about 77,000 clones, around 78% recorded once. Input material: PBMCs. The receptor source for this set is a man between 40 and 49 years old in good health and CMV-seronegative.

This chain uses TRBV10-3 with TRBJ1-5, with D uncertain. Looked up from germline, CDR1 is ENHRY and CDR2 is SYGVKD. The CDR3 sequence is 13 residues long. V lost 2 bases to trimming and J lost 4 bases, with 6 bases between them. CDR3 coding DNA: TGTGCCATCAGTGAGGCACATAATCAGCCCCAGCATTTT. Translated: CAISEAHNQPQHF.

The V call is TRBV19, the J call TRBJ2-7; a possible D gene is TRBD1 (6 bases). This CDR3 is built from 11 residues. V lost 9 bases and J lost 6, with 12 bases in between. Germline V gene data show CDR1 as LNHDA and CDR2 as SQIVND (reference sequence). CDR3: CASKQGGEQYF. For the CDR3, the DNA is TGTGCCAGCAAACAAGGGGGCGAGCAGTACTTC.

The chain links TRBV4-3 to TRBJ1-3; D perhaps matches TRBD1 (6 bases). CDR1 and CDR2 (germline): LGHNA, YSLEER. The CDR3 covers 15 residues. Trimming took 4 bases from V and 0 from J, leaving 10 bases between them. CDR3 in amino acids: CASSPQTGSGNTIYF. For the CDR3, the DNA is TGCGCCAGCAGCCCTCAGACAGGCTCTGGAAACACCATATATTTT.

V and J are TRBV4-1 and TRBJ1-5; 7 nucleotides agree with TRBD1. J gave up 4 bases and V 4 bases, and 7 bases lay outside the gene matches. CDR3 length: 15 residues. Per germline, CDR1 MGHRA and CDR2 YSYEKL. The CDR3 region has the DNA TGCGCCAGCAGCCCTCATTGGGACAGTAATCAGCCCCAGCATTTT. Protein product: CASSPHWDSNQPQHF.

The V and J genes are TRBV6-5 and TRBJ2-1, with a weak D call TRBD2 (6 bases). Germline assignment: CDR1 MNHEY and CDR2 SVGAGI. The CDR3 runs 11 residues. Between the trimmed V and J ends, which lost 8 bases and 11 bases, there was a span of 13 bases. The CDR3 nucleotides read TGTGCCAGCGCGAGACTAGATAAGCAGTTCTTC. Encoded protein: CASARLDKQFF.

This chain links TRBV4-3 with TRBJ1-5; 7 bases agree with TRBD1. J lost 4 bases, V lost 1 base, and 7 bases had no gene match. The CDR3 sequence is 16 residues long. Germline V gives CDR1 LGHNA, CDR2 YSLEER. The CDR3 DNA reads as TGCGCCAGCAGCCAAGGTGCAGGGGGGATTAATCAGCCCCAGCATTTT. Protein product: CASSQGAGGINQPQHF.

The chain carries TRBV6-6 and TRBJ2-7; a possible D gene is TRBD1 (5 bases). The germline V and J ends were trimmed by 8 bases and 4 bases, with 15 bases remaining between them. The length of the CDR3 is 13 residues. Germline lookup yields CDR1 MNHNY and CDR2 SVGAGI (reference sequence). Here the CDR3 DNA reads TGTGCCAGCCGGAATACAGGCCAATACGAGCAGTACTTC. Translating it yields CASRNTGQYEQYF.

V and J are TRBV28 and TRBJ2-3; 8 bases match TRBD1. The germline CDR1 and CDR2 sequences are MDHEN and SYDVKM. The CDR3 covers 14 residues. V was pared by 1 base and J by 6 bases, with 3 bases of the junction left unmatched. The DNA for the CDR3 is TGTGCCAGCAGTTTATCTTGGGACAGGGATACGCAGTATTTT. Protein sequence: CASSLSWDRDTQYF.

This clone has just a few counts. This sequence joins TRBV5-1 and TRBJ2-7, with 7 bases lining up with TRBD2. Germline CDR1 SGHRS, CDR2 YFSETQ. CDR3 length: 15 residues. The V segment lost 6 bases and the J segment 0 bases; nucleotides outside the gene matches: 9. The DNA for the CDR3 is TGCGCCAGCACCCCGATGGGGGGGAGCTCCTACGAGCAGTACTTC. It translates to CASTPMGGSSYEQYF.

This sequence joins TRBV7-9 and TRBJ2-7; a weak D match, TRBD2 (5 bases). The germline V and J ends were trimmed by 5 bases and 3 bases, with 14 bases remaining between them. Germline lookup yields CDR1 SEHNR and CDR2 FQNEAQ (reference sequence). CDR3 size: 14 residues. The CDR3 DNA reads as TGTGCCAGCAGCCAAAGCGTGAGGGTCTACGAGCAGTACTTC. It is translated as CASSQSVRVYEQYF.

This clone was detected only a few times. CDR3 coding DNA: TGTGCCAGCAGCTCAGGTCCCTGGGCCGCTGAAGCTTTCTTT. Encoded protein: CASSSGPWAAEAFF. This chain links TRBV7-2 with TRBJ1-1; no definite D call. Germline V CDR1 and CDR2: SGHTA, FQGNSA. The V and J ends lost 4 bases and 6 bases respectively, with 15 bases between them. CDR3 size: 14 residues.

Notes on this clone: This is likely an artifact of a read error, given a far larger clone one base away. In the same sample, other DNA sequences code for this CDR3. The chain links TRBV9 to TRBJ2-6; TRBD2 matches 7 bases. There are 16 residues in the CDR3. Per the germline V gene, CDR1 is SGDLS and CDR2 is YYNGEE. Losses at the gene ends were 5 bases for V and 2 bases for J; bases not matched to a gene: 7. CDR3 in amino acids: CASRGGLGAGANVLTF. The CDR3 nucleotides are TGTGCCAGCAGGGGAGGACTAGGGGCTGGGGCCAACGTCCTGACTTTC.

The gene calls are TRBV6-6 and TRBJ1-2, with D tentatively TRBD1 (6 bases). Germline V gene lookup returns CDR1 MNHNY and CDR2 SVGAGI (reference sequence). The CDR3 is made up of 13 amino acids. Deletions cut 6 bases from V and 7 bases from J, with 15 bases between. CDR3 sequence reads: CASSLAAGVGYTF. The CDR3 DNA sequence: TGTGCCAGCAGCCTGGCGGCAGGGGTTGGCTACACCTTC.